The rows below give T cell receptor beta chains drawn from one sample of a study of cytotoxic CD8 clonotypes in ibrutinib-treated CLL. Using immunoSEQ multiplex PCR, the repertoire was profiled, and TCRdb retains in-frame clones only, with some absent. The sample lists approximately 190,000 clones, approximately 75% seen once, with over 10% in the top ten. Sequenced here: PBMCs, sampled after 12 months of ibrutinib treatment. These TCRs come from a human donor with chronic lymphocytic leukemia. Both conserved end residues are part of each CDR3. D genes are given only for firm matches. Not every row has a clone size; where given, it reads once, few, many or a size class.

cdr3_aa: CASSAGTTYTYEQYF
cdr3_nt: TGTGCCAGTAGTGCGGGAACGACTTATACCTACGAGCAGTACTTC
j_call: TRBJ2-7
d_call: .
v_call: TRBV19
clone_size: once

cdr3_aa: CASSLGGQGAMETQYF
cdr3_nt: TGTGCCAGCAGCTTGGGGGGACAGGGGGCTATGGAGACCCAGTACTTC
j_call: TRBJ2-5
d_call: TRBD1
v_call: TRBV11-2
clone_size: .

cdr3_aa: CASSVGQGPYNEQFF
cdr3_nt: TGTGCCAGCAGCGTAGGACAGGGGCCTTACAATGAGCAGTTCTTC
j_call: TRBJ2-1
d_call: TRBD1
v_call: TRBV9
clone_size: .

cdr3_aa: CASSSQRQETQYF
cdr3_nt: TGTGCCAGCAGTTCACAACGGCAAGAGACCCAGTACTTC
j_call: TRBJ2-5
d_call: .
v_call: TRBV27
clone_size: .

cdr3_aa: CASSLSGSGEQFF
cdr3_nt: TGTGCCAGCAGCTTATCTGGGTCGGGTGAGCAGTTCTTC
j_call: TRBJ2-1
d_call: .
v_call: TRBV7-3
clone_size: .

cdr3_aa: CASSLGGTSGGDTQYF
cdr3_nt: TGTGCCAGCAGCTTGGGAGGGACTAGCGGAGGGGATACGCAGTATTTT
j_call: TRBJ2-3
d_call: TRBD2
v_call: TRBV5-4
clone_size: .

cdr3_aa: CASSLGTSGRAYNEQFF
cdr3_nt: TGTGCCAGCAGCCTTGGGACTAGCGGGAGGGCCTACAATGAGCAGTTCTTC
j_call: TRBJ2-1
d_call: TRBD2
v_call: TRBV9
clone_size: .

cdr3_aa: CSAKQEYIQYF
cdr3_nt: TGCAGTGCTAAACAGGAATATATTCAGTACTTC
j_call: TRBJ2-4
d_call: .
v_call: TRBV20-1
clone_size: .

cdr3_aa: CSAGRTLF
cdr3_nt: TGCAGTGCGGGCCGGACCCTCTTC
j_call: TRBJ2-1
d_call: .
v_call: TRBV20-1
clone_size: .

cdr3_aa: CASTAGTGGSYEQYF
cdr3_nt: TGCGCCAGCACCGCAGGGACAGGGGGCAGTTACGAGCAGTACTTC
j_call: TRBJ2-7
d_call: TRBD1
v_call: TRBV5-1
clone_size: .

cdr3_aa: CASIGRPSSYEQYF
cdr3_nt: TGTGCCAGCATTGGGCGGCCATCCTCCTACGAGCAGTACTTC
j_call: TRBJ2-7
d_call: .
v_call: TRBV6-1
clone_size: .

cdr3_aa: CASSRVSGGSYNEQFF
cdr3_nt: TGCGCCAGCAGTCGAGTGTCGGGGGGCTCCTACAATGAGCAGTTCTTC
j_call: TRBJ2-1
d_call: TRBD2
v_call: TRBV10-1
clone_size: .

cdr3_aa: CASRTWGGTGGAETQYF
cdr3_nt: TGTGCCAGCAGAACTTGGGGCGGGACAGGGGGCGCGGAGACCCAGTACTTC
j_call: TRBJ2-5
d_call: TRBD1
v_call: TRBV2
clone_size: .

cdr3_aa: CASSASPFREQYF
cdr3_nt: TGCGCCAGCAGCGCGTCCCCTTTTCGGGAGCAGTACTTC
j_call: TRBJ2-7
d_call: .
v_call: TRBV5-1
clone_size: few

cdr3_aa: CASSVAPGEYGYTF
cdr3_nt: TGTGCCAGCAGCGTAGCCCCCGGGGAGTATGGCTACACCTTC
j_call: TRBJ1-2
d_call: .
v_call: TRBV9
clone_size: .

cdr3_aa: CASSDDLQGEEKLFF
cdr3_nt: TGTGCCAGCAGTGATGATTTACAGGGTGAGGAAAAACTGTTTTTT
j_call: TRBJ1-4
d_call: .
v_call: TRBV2
clone_size: .

cdr3_aa: CARKRDWGYEQYF
cdr3_nt: TGTGCCAGAAAGAGGGACTGGGGATACGAGCAGTACTTC
j_call: TRBJ2-7
d_call: .
v_call: TRBV2
clone_size: .

cdr3_aa: CASSAHLGTGDYNEQFF
cdr3_nt: TGTGCCAGCAGCGCCCACCTCGGGACAGGGGACTACAATGAGCAGTTCTTC
j_call: TRBJ2-1
d_call: TRBD1
v_call: TRBV7-8
clone_size: .

cdr3_aa: CASKRDRETGNTIYF
cdr3_nt: TGTGCCAGCAAACGGGACAGGGAGACTGGAAACACCATATATTTT
j_call: TRBJ1-3
d_call: TRBD1
v_call: TRBV27
clone_size: .

cdr3_aa: CASSPIPAIEQFF
cdr3_nt: TGTGCCAGCAGCCCAATCCCCGCTATTGAGCAGTTCTTC
j_call: TRBJ2-1
d_call: .
v_call: TRBV11-3
clone_size: once

cdr3_aa: CASSFNNGLTGYTF
cdr3_nt: TGTGCCAGCAGCTTTAATAACGGGCTCACTGGCTACACCTTC
j_call: TRBJ1-2
d_call: .
v_call: TRBV5-4
clone_size: .

cdr3_aa: CASSVVRGEAFF
cdr3_nt: TGTGCCAGCAGCGTAGTTCGGGGTGAAGCTTTCTTT
j_call: TRBJ1-1
d_call: .
v_call: TRBV9
clone_size: .

cdr3_aa: CASSLAFYEQYF
cdr3_nt: TGCGCCAGCAGCTTGGCCTTCTACGAGCAGTACTTC
j_call: TRBJ2-7
d_call: .
v_call: TRBV5-1
clone_size: .

cdr3_aa: CATEDRLAAYEQYF
cdr3_nt: TGTGCCACCGAGGATAGGCTAGCGGCCTACGAGCAGTACTTC
j_call: TRBJ2-7
d_call: TRBD2
v_call: TRBV28
clone_size: .

cdr3_aa: CASSSRQDHTDTQYF
cdr3_nt: TGTGCCAGCAGTTCGCGACAGGATCACACAGATACGCAGTATTTT
j_call: TRBJ2-3
d_call: .
v_call: TRBV28
clone_size: .

cdr3_aa: CASSLVASGPLYEQFF
cdr3_nt: TGTGCCAGCAGCTTGGTCGCTAGCGGCCCTCTTTATGAGCAGTTCTTC
j_call: TRBJ2-1
d_call: TRBD2
v_call: TRBV7-6
clone_size: .

cdr3_aa: CASTPAPSLSEQYF
cdr3_nt: TGTGCCAGCACGCCAGCTCCGTCCCTCTCCGAGCAGTACTTC
j_call: TRBJ2-7
d_call: .
v_call: TRBV7-2
clone_size: .

cdr3_aa: CASSQDRRLAVQETQYF
cdr3_nt: TGCGCCAGCAGCCAAGATCGGAGACTAGCCGTACAAGAGACCCAGTACTTC
j_call: TRBJ2-5
d_call: TRBD2
v_call: TRBV4-1
clone_size: .

cdr3_aa: CASSVVDNSPLHF
cdr3_nt: TGTGCCAGCAGCGTAGTAGATAATTCACCCCTCCACTTT
j_call: TRBJ1-6
d_call: .
v_call: TRBV9
clone_size: .

cdr3_aa: CASSSPGVSYEQYF
cdr3_nt: TGTGCCAGCAGTTCCCCAGGAGTATCCTACGAGCAGTACTTC
j_call: TRBJ2-7
d_call: .
v_call: TRBV7-9
clone_size: .

cdr3_aa: CASSSDDREGETQYF
cdr3_nt: TGTGCCAGCAGTTCCGATGACAGGGAGGGCGAGACCCAGTACTTC
j_call: TRBJ2-5
d_call: .
v_call: TRBV2
clone_size: .

cdr3_aa: CASSLAHDGLEQYF
cdr3_nt: TGTGCCAGCAGCTTAGCGCATGACGGTCTCGAGCAGTACTTC
j_call: TRBJ2-7
d_call: .
v_call: TRBV7-9
clone_size: few

cdr3_aa: CASSFFREHGYTF
cdr3_nt: TGTGCCAGCAGCTTTTTCCGGGAGCATGGCTACACCTTC
j_call: TRBJ1-2
d_call: .
v_call: TRBV7-9
clone_size: once

cdr3_aa: CASSSDGEAFF
cdr3_nt: TGCGCCAGCAGCTCTGACGGAGAAGCTTTCTTT
j_call: TRBJ1-1
d_call: .
v_call: TRBV5-1
clone_size: few

cdr3_aa: CASSVQTNNEQFF
cdr3_nt: TGTGCCAGCAGCGTTCAGACTAACAATGAGCAGTTCTTC
j_call: TRBJ2-1
d_call: .
v_call: TRBV9
clone_size: .

cdr3_aa: CASSLVAGWVSYEQYF
cdr3_nt: TGCGCCAGCAGCTTGGTGGCGGGGTGGGTCTCCTACGAGCAGTACTTC
j_call: TRBJ2-7
d_call: .
v_call: TRBV5-1
clone_size: .

cdr3_aa: CASSSHSAGERETQYF
cdr3_nt: TGTGCCAGCAGCTCCCACTCAGCGGGAGAGAGGGAGACCCAGTACTTC
j_call: TRBJ2-5
d_call: TRBD2
v_call: TRBV5-4
clone_size: .

cdr3_aa: CASSLLGQDYEQYF
cdr3_nt: TGTGCCAGCAGCTTACTGGGACAGGACTACGAGCAGTACTTC
j_call: TRBJ2-7
d_call: TRBD1
v_call: TRBV7-9
clone_size: .

cdr3_aa: CASSNGNSGSTDTQYF
cdr3_nt: TGCGCCAGCAGCAATGGAAATAGCGGGAGCACAGATACGCAGTATTTT
j_call: TRBJ2-3
d_call: TRBD2
v_call: TRBV5-1
clone_size: .

cdr3_aa: CASSLRQTGEAFF
cdr3_nt: TGTGCCAGCAGCTTAAGGCAGACTGGCGAAGCTTTCTTT
j_call: TRBJ1-1
d_call: .
v_call: TRBV7-9
clone_size: .

cdr3_aa: CASSSGQEGEKLFF
cdr3_nt: TGTGCCAGCAGTTCGGGACAAGAGGGAGAAAAACTGTTTTTT
j_call: TRBJ1-4
d_call: .
v_call: TRBV28
clone_size: .

cdr3_aa: CASRSGTDTQYF
cdr3_nt: TGCGCCAGCCGGTCCGGCACAGATACGCAGTATTTT
j_call: TRBJ2-3
d_call: .
v_call: TRBV5-1
clone_size: .

cdr3_aa: CASSLTGSELGETQYF
cdr3_nt: TGTGCCAGCAGCTTAACTGGGTCAGAACTAGGGGAGACCCAGTACTTC
j_call: TRBJ2-5
d_call: .
v_call: TRBV7-8
clone_size: few

cdr3_aa: CASSKAWRDGSPLHF
cdr3_nt: TGTGCCAGCAGCAAAGCTTGGAGGGATGGGTCACCCCTCCACTTT
j_call: TRBJ1-6
d_call: .
v_call: TRBV21-1
clone_size: many

cdr3_aa: CASSDESAGYQPQHF
cdr3_nt: TGTGCCAGCAGTGATGAGTCAGCTGGTTATCAGCCCCAGCATTTT
j_call: TRBJ1-5
d_call: .
v_call: TRBV6-1
clone_size: .

cdr3_aa: CASSPRTATEAFF
cdr3_nt: TGTGCCAGCAGCCCGCGGACCGCAACTGAAGCTTTCTTT
j_call: TRBJ1-1
d_call: .
v_call: TRBV11-2
clone_size: .

cdr3_aa: CSVGPGGNGYTF
cdr3_nt: TGCAGCGTTGGGCCAGGGGGAAATGGCTACACCTTC
j_call: TRBJ1-2
d_call: TRBD1
v_call: TRBV29-1
clone_size: .

cdr3_aa: CASSPTGVSNQPQHF
cdr3_nt: TGCGCCAGCAGCCCCACAGGGGTAAGCAATCAGCCCCAGCATTTT
j_call: TRBJ1-5
d_call: TRBD1
v_call: TRBV5-1
clone_size: .

cdr3_aa: CASSPGQGAYEQYF
cdr3_nt: TGTGCCAGCAGCCCCGGACAGGGCGCCTACGAGCAGTACTTC
j_call: TRBJ2-7
d_call: TRBD1
v_call: TRBV6-1
clone_size: few